This TCR beta chain is drawn from a study of T cells in Graves' hyperthyroidism and ophthalmopathy. In this sample, this clonotype turned up a few times. Amplification of TCR beta CDR3 regions was performed using RNA transcripts as template. Primed by the HTBI set, a first-round RT-PCR was run on the TCR CDR3. TCRdb processed the multiplex PCR reads anew with MiXCR; each CDR3 protein has one entry. The repertoire includes about 590,000 distinct CDR3 sequences, 15% to 19% of them detected once, and under 7.5% sits in the top ten. Germline assignment: CDR1 DFQATT and CDR2 SNEGSKA (reference sequence). V lost 6 bases and J 5 bases, leaving 13 bases between the germline ends. This CDR3 is 12 amino acids long.

The rearrangement joins TRBV20-1 to TRBJ1-2, with D tentatively TRBD1 (5 bases). The receptor comes from a woman between 25 and 40 years old with Graves' hyperthyroidism. The specimen was blood. CDR3 sequence (DNA): TGCAGTGCCGTACCCAGGGTGTATGGCTACACCTTC. It encodes CSAVPRVYGYTF.